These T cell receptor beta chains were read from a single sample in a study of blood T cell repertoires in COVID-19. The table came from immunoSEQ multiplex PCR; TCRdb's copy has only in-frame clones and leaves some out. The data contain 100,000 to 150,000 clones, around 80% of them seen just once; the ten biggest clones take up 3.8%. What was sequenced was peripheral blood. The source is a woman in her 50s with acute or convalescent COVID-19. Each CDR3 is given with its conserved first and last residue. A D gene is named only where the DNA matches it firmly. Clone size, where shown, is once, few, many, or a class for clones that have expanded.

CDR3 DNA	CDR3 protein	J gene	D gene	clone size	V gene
TGTGCCAGCAGCCTATCGACTAGTGTTGGGGAGACCCAGTACTTC	CASSLSTSVGETQYF	TRBJ2-5	NA	NA	TRBV7-6
TGTGCCAGCTCACCGACTGACGGGAACACTGAAGCTTTCTTT	CASSPTDGNTEAFF	TRBJ1-1	NA	NA	TRBV18
TGTGCCAGCAGTTATTCCACAGATACGCAGTATTTT	CASSYSTDTQYF	TRBJ2-3	NA	NA	TRBV3-1/TRBV3-2
TGTGCCAGCTCACCTCTTCAGAATGAGCAGTTCTTC	CASSPLQNEQFF	TRBJ2-1	NA	NA	TRBV18
TGTGCCTGGAGTGTCATGACTAGCGGGTCAGAGACCCAGTACTTC	CAWSVMTSGSETQYF	TRBJ2-5	TRBD2	NA	TRBV30
TGTGCCAGCAGCAGACGACAGGGCGAAGAGACCCAGTACTTC	CASSRRQGEETQYF	TRBJ2-5	TRBD1	NA	TRBV9
TGTGCCAGCAGCTTATACCCGACATCCTACGAGCAGTACTTC	CASSLYPTSYEQYF	TRBJ2-7	NA	NA	TRBV7-2
TGTGCCAGCACCCCCTTCCTGCAGGCCTATGGGGAGACCCAGTACTTC	CASTPFLQAYGETQYF	TRBJ2-5	NA	NA	TRBV6-6
TGTGCCAGTAGTAGGGGATTAGCGGGGGGCCTCCAAGAGACCCAGTACTTC	CASSRGLAGGLQETQYF	TRBJ2-5	TRBD2	NA	TRBV19
TGTGCCAGCAGCGTAGCCCCAGCGGGTGGCCAAGAGACCCAGTACTTC	CASSVAPAGGQETQYF	TRBJ2-5	NA	NA	TRBV9
TGTGCCAGCGTCCCGGGCCCGGGGGGGACTGAAGCTTTCTTT	CASVPGPGGTEAFF	TRBJ1-1	NA	NA	TRBV6-5
TGTGCCAGCATGAGGGACAGGGGGCGCCTCAGCGCTGAAGCTTTCTTT	CASMRDRGRLSAEAFF	TRBJ1-1	TRBD1	NA	TRBV2
TGTGCCTGGAACCCATCGGGAGGCGAGCAGTTCTTC	CAWNPSGGEQFF	TRBJ2-1	TRBD2	NA	TRBV30
TGTGCCAGTAGACCTACAGGGGTGACGAACACCATATATTTT	CASRPTGVTNTIYF	TRBJ1-3	TRBD1	once	TRBV19
TGTGCCAGCAGCGCGGCCCCGACAGGGCATAATTCACCCCTCCACTTT	CASSAAPTGHNSPLHF	TRBJ1-6	TRBD1	NA	TRBV9
TGCGCCAGCAATACAGGTGGGGATTCACCCCTCCACTTT	CASNTGGDSPLHF	TRBJ1-6	NA	NA	TRBV10-2
TGCAGTGCTACCTTCGCAGGGGAGCAGTTCTTC	CSATFAGEQFF	TRBJ2-1	NA	NA	TRBV20-1